The clone carrying this T cell receptor beta chain showed up many times. The target antigen is unknown. This specimen comes from a study of breast tumors, draining lymph nodes, adjacent tissues. The CDR3 covers 14 residues. Germline lookup yields CDR1 SNHLY and CDR2 FYNNEI. V was clipped by 7 bases and J by 0 bases, with 13 bases between them. Study-level results: The data were judged consistent with most tumor T cells coming from lymph node and expanding in tumor. Tumor repertoires ranked between lymph nodes and nontumor tissue in diversity, with V and J gene preferences. Tumor and nontumor repertoires were significantly more similar in luminal-like than in basal-like breast cancer. Data only fit, rather than demonstrated, lymph node origin of most tumor T cells.

TCRdb fed the multiplex PCR reads into MiXCR, producing one record per CDR3 protein. This table has some 83,000 distinct CDR3 sequences, roughly a fifth appearing once. Axillary draining lymph nodes of breast cancer patients supplied the node samples. This chain joins TRBV2 and TRBJ2-7; TRBD2 might be the D (6 bases). This TCR derives from a female donor with breast cancer. Some clones in this sample may be carry-over from other donors' samples. The sequenced sample was axillary lymph node tissue. CDR3 sequence reads: CASIPRLVSYEQYF. DNA of the CDR3: TGTGCCAGCATTCCCCGACTAGTCTCCTACGAGCAGTACTTC.